Below, one T cell receptor (beta chain) is given with its context. The sample originates from a study of control samples from healthy donors and cancer patients. Data came from immunoSEQ multiplex PCR; TCRdb stores just in-frame clones and leaves some out. The sample lists roughly 84,000 clones; roughly 89% were seen once. V was clipped by 4 bases and J by 4 bases, with 7 bases between them. The CDR3 consists of 12 residues. The sequencing sample was made of blood. The chain links TRBV12-3 or TRBV12-4 to TRBJ2-5, with D unresolved. The TCR was taken from a man between 45 and 60 years old in good health. The CDR3 DNA sequence: TGTGCCAGCAGTTCCTCCCCAGAGACCCAGTACTTC. Translating it yields CASSSSPETQYF.